The 8 T cell receptor beta chains reported below all come from one sample, sequenced in a study of cytomegalovirus exposure and HLA in healthy donors. PCR involved 60 Vbeta and 13 Jbeta primers. Repertoires were generated with immunoSEQ multiplex PCR, while TCRdb's copy carries only in-frame clones and drops some. Across 100,000 to 150,000 clones, the top ten clones capture approximately 1.6% of the sample. Sequencing used PBMCs. The receptors derive from a woman aged 40 to 50 in good health and CMV-seropositive.

V usage is TRBV5-1 and J usage is TRBJ2-1; a weak D match, TRBD2 (5 bases). This CDR3 has 16 residues. The germline V gene encodes CDR1 SGHRS and CDR2 YFSETQ. V was pared by 0 bases and J by 6 bases, with 16 bases between. CDR3 sequence reads: CASSLVGARRANEQFF. CDR3 DNA sequence: TGCGCCAGCAGCTTGGTGGGCGCAAGGCGGGCCAATGAGCAGTTCTTC.

The chain has TRBV7-9 and TRBJ2-2, with 8 positions matching TRBD2. After removal of 8 bases from V and 3 bases from J, the junction contained 14 bases not matched to a gene. The CDR3 runs to 17 residues. Germline V gene data show CDR1 as SEHNR and CDR2 as FQNEAQ (reference sequence). DNA of the CDR3: TGTGCCAGCCACTGGGCCGGGAGGGCCATGGACACCGGGGAGCTGTTTTTT. This translates into CASHWAGRAMDTGELFF.

The chain links TRBV11-1 to TRBJ1-2, with TRBD1 matching 9 bases. CDR1 and CDR2 (germline): SGHAT, FQDESV (reference sequence). After removal of 4 bases from V and 13 bases from J, the junction contained 7 bases not matched to a gene. This CDR3 contains 12 residues. The CDR3, as DNA: TGTGCCAGCAGCTCCTGGACAGGGGAGTTCACCTTC. Amino acid sequence: CASSSWTGEFTF.

The chain combines TRBV14 with TRBJ2-3, with 9 bases that match TRBD2. CDR3 size: 15 residues. Looked up from germline, CDR1 is SGHDN and CDR2 is FVKESK. The V segment lost 4 bases and the J segment 6 bases; nucleotides outside the gene matches: 8. The CDR3 nucleotides are TGTGCCAGCAGCCTGACTAGCGGCTTTAAGGATACGCAGTATTTT. As protein: CASSLTSGFKDTQYF.

The V gene is TRBV11-2, the J gene TRBJ2-2, with 10 bases aligning to TRBD1. Germline V lookup: CDR1 SGHAT, CDR2 FQNNGV. After removal of 5 bases from V and 5 bases from J, the junction contained 8 bases not matched to a gene. This CDR3 is 16 amino acids long. CDR3 residues: CASSPGTGVVTGELFF. As DNA, the CDR3 is TGTGCCAGCAGCCCTGGGACAGGGGTTGTAACCGGGGAGCTGTTTTTT.

The gene calls are TRBV10-3 and TRBJ2-2; TRBD2 is a possible D gene (6 bases). CDR3 size: 14 residues. Germline V gene lookup returns CDR1 ENHRY and CDR2 SYGVKD. V was shortened by 7 bases and J by 0 bases, with 9 bases between the two germline ends. This CDR3 reads CAIKRTTNTGELFF. The CDR3 coding sequence is TGTGCCATCAAGAGGACTACGAACACCGGGGAGCTGTTTTTT.

The chain couples TRBV30 to TRBJ2-1, with D possibly being TRBD1 (5 bases). The CDR3 is made up of 11 amino acids. In germline, CDR1 is GTSNPN, CDR2 SVGIG (reference sequence). Trimming left V 5 bases short and J 7 bases short, with 9 bases between. As DNA, the CDR3 is TGTGCCTGGGCGCCAGGGAATGAGCAGTTCTTC. Translation: CAWAPGNEQFF.

The chain has TRBV28 and TRBJ2-7, with 7 bases lining up with TRBD2. After removal of 4 bases from V and 6 bases from J, the junction contained 3 bases not matched to a gene. The germline gives CDR1 MDHEN, CDR2 SYDVKM. The CDR3 contains 12 residues. This CDR3 reads CASSWGGTEQYF. The CDR3 DNA reads as TGTGCCAGCAGTTGGGGGGGTACCGAGCAGTACTTC. The variable domain in full, completed from reference TRBV28 and TRBJ2-7, reads DVKVTQSSRYLVKRTGEKVFLECVQDMDHENMFWYRQDPGLGLRLIYFSYDVKMKEKGDIPEGYSVSREKKERFSLILESASTNQTSMYLCASSWGGTEQYFGPGTRLTVT.